These T cell receptor beta chains were read from a single sample in a study of blood T cell repertoires in COVID-19. Here immunoSEQ multiplex PCR was the method, and the copy in TCRdb shows in-frame clones only, minus some. The table records about 530,000 clones, approximately 91% of them present only once. Sample: peripheral blood. Receptor source: a woman in her forties or fifties with COVID-19, enrolled during active disease. Each CDR3 is given with its conserved first and last residue. Each record gives: J gene, V gene, D gene, clone size, CDR3 DNA, CDR3 protein. The D gene is left open where the match is weak. Some rows have no size entry. The others give once, few or many, or a class for an expanded clone.

j_call: TRBJ2-3; v_call: TRBV7-3; d_call: -; clone_size: -; cdr3_nt: TGTGCCAGCAGCTTGGGGGCGGGTGGCACAGATACGCAGTATTTT; cdr3_aa: CASSLGAGGTDTQYF
j_call: TRBJ1-3; v_call: TRBV11-2; d_call: -; clone_size: -; cdr3_nt: TGTGCCAGCAGCCTGACGGAGACTTCAGGGGCCGCTGGAAACACCATATATTTT; cdr3_aa: CASSLTETSGAAGNTIYF
j_call: TRBJ1-2; v_call: TRBV23-1; d_call: TRBD1; clone_size: -; cdr3_nt: TGCGCCAGCAGTCAACCGGGACAGCCAAACTATGGCTACACCTTC; cdr3_aa: CASSQPGQPNYGYTF
j_call: TRBJ2-3; v_call: TRBV18; d_call: TRBD1; clone_size: -; cdr3_nt: TGTGCCAGCTCGGACAGGGCTAGCACAGATACGCAGTATTTT; cdr3_aa: CASSDRASTDTQYF
j_call: TRBJ1-1; v_call: TRBV21-1; d_call: -; clone_size: -; cdr3_nt: TGTGCCAGCACCCCCTGGGCTAACACTGAAGCTTTCTTT; cdr3_aa: CASTPWANTEAFF
j_call: TRBJ2-2; v_call: TRBV2; d_call: -; clone_size: -; cdr3_nt: TGTGCCACCCAAGCGCGAAGACCGAACACCGGGGAGCTGTTTTTT; cdr3_aa: CATQARRPNTGELFF
j_call: TRBJ2-2; v_call: TRBV9; d_call: TRBD2; clone_size: -; cdr3_nt: TGTGCCAGCAGCGTCATCAGCGGGGGTTACACCGGGGAGCTGTTTTTT; cdr3_aa: CASSVISGGYTGELFF
j_call: TRBJ1-1; v_call: TRBV5-6; d_call: -; clone_size: few; cdr3_nt: TGTGCCAGCAGCGCTGGAGTGGGCACTGAAGCTTTCTTT; cdr3_aa: CASSAGVGTEAFF
j_call: TRBJ1-1; v_call: TRBV19; d_call: -; clone_size: -; cdr3_nt: TGTGCCAGTAGTCGGCGGGACCCCACTGAAGCTTTCTTT; cdr3_aa: CASSRRDPTEAFF
j_call: TRBJ1-1; v_call: TRBV19; d_call: TRBD1; clone_size: -; cdr3_nt: TGTGCCACGAGGCCAGGGGGCGGTGGGACTGAAGCTTTCTTT; cdr3_aa: CATRPGGGGTEAFF
j_call: TRBJ1-5; v_call: TRBV5-6; d_call: TRBD1; clone_size: -; cdr3_nt: TGTGCCAGCACCTCGCTCCGGACAGGGAACAATCAGCCCCAGCATTTT; cdr3_aa: CASTSLRTGNNQPQHF
j_call: TRBJ2-2; v_call: TRBV30; d_call: -; clone_size: -; cdr3_nt: TGTGCCTGGAGTCGGACTGCGCCAGGTACCGGGGAGCTGTTTTTT; cdr3_aa: CAWSRTAPGTGELFF
j_call: TRBJ1-5; v_call: TRBV29-1; d_call: -; clone_size: once; cdr3_nt: TGCAGCGTTGTTTCGGCCGGCGGCCAGCCCCAGCATTTT; cdr3_aa: CSVVSAGGQPQHF
j_call: TRBJ1-2; v_call: TRBV29-1; d_call: -; clone_size: -; cdr3_nt: TGCAGCGTTGGGCCGTCGGGCTATGGCTACACCTTC; cdr3_aa: CSVGPSGYGYTF
j_call: TRBJ2-1; v_call: TRBV5-1; d_call: -; clone_size: -; cdr3_nt: TGCGCCAGCAGCTTGGTGGAGGGAAGAAATGAGCAGTTCTTC; cdr3_aa: CASSLVEGRNEQFF
j_call: TRBJ2-1; v_call: TRBV3-1/TRBV3-2; d_call: TRBD2; clone_size: -; cdr3_nt: TGTGCCAGCAGCCAAGAGACTAGCGGGGCCCGGGACTATGAGCAGTTCTTC; cdr3_aa: CASSQETSGARDYEQFF